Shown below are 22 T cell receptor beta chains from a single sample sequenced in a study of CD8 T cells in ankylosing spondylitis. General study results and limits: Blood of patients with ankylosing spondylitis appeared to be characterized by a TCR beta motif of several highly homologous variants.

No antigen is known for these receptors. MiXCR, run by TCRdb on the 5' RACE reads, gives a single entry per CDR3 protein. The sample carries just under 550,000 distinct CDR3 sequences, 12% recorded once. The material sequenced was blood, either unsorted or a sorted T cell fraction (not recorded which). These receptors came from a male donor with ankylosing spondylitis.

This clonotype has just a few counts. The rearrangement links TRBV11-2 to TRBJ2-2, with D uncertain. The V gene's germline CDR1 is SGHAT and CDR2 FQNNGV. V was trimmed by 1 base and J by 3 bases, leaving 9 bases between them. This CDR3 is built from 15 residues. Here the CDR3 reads CASSLVGKHTGELFF. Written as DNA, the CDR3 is TGTGCCAGCAGCTTAGTGGGCAAACACACCGGGGAGCTGTTTTTT.

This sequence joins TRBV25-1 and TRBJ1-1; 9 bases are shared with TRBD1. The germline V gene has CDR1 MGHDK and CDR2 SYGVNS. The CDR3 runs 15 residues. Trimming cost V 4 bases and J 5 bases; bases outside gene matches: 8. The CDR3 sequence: CASSVLGQGATEAFF. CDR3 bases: TGTGCCAGCAGTGTATTGGGACAGGGAGCGACTGAAGCTTTCTTT.

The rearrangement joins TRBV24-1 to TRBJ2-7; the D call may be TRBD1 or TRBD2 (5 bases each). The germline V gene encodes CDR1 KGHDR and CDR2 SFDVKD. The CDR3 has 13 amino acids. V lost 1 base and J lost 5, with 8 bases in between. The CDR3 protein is CATSDLEGNEQYV. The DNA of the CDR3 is TGTGCCACCAGTGATTTAGAGGGGAACGAGCAGTACGTC.

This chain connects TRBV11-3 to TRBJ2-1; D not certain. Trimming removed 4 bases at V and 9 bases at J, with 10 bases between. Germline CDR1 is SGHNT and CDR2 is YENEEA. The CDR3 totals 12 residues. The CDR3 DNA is TGTGCCAGCAGCTCATCCCCATCTGAGCAGTTCTTC. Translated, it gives CASSSSPSEQFF.

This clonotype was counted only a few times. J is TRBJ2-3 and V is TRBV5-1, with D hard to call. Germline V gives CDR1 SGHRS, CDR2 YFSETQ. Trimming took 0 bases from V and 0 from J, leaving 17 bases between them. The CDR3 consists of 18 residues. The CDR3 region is CASSLAASSDTSTDTQYF. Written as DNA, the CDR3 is TGCGCCAGCAGCTTGGCCGCGAGTTCGGATACTAGCACAGATACGCAGTATTTT. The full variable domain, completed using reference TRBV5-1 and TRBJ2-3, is KAGVTQTPRYLIKTRGQQVTLSCSPISGHRSVSWYQQTPGQGLQFLFEYFSETQRNKGNFPGRFSGRQFSNSRSEMNVSTLELGDSALYLCASSLAASSDTSTDTQYFGPGTRLTVL.

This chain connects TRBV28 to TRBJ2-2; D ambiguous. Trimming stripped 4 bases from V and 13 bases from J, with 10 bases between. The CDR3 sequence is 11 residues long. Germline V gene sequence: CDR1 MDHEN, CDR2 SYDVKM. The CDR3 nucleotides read TGTGCCAGCAGTTCCAACGGGTGGCTGTTTTTT. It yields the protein CASSSNGWLFF.

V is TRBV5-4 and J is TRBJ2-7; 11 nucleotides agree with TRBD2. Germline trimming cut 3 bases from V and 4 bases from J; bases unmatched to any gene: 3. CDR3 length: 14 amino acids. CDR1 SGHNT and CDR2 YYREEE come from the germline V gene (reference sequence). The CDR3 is CASSSTSGIYEQYF. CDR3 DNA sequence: TGTGCCAGCAGCTCGACTAGCGGGATATACGAGCAGTACTTC.

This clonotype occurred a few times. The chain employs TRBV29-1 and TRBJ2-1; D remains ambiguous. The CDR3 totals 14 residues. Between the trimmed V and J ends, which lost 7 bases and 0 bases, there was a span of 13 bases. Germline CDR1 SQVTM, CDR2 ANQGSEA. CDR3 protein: CSAKGLSSYNEQFF. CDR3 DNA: TGCAGCGCCAAAGGGTTAAGCTCCTACAATGAGCAGTTCTTC.

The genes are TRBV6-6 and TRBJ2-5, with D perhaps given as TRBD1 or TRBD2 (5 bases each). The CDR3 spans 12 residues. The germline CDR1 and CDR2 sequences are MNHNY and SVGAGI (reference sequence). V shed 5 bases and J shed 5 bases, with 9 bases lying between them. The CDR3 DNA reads TGTGCCAGCAGTCAATGGGGGGAGACCCAGTACTTC. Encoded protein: CASSQWGETQYF.

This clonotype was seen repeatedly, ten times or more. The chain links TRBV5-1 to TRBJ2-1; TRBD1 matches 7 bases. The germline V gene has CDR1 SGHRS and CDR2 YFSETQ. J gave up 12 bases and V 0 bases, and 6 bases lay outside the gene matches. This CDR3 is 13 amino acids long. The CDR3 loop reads CASSLGGQLGQFF. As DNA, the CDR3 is TGCGCCAGCAGCTTGGGGGGACAGCTGGGGCAGTTCTTC.

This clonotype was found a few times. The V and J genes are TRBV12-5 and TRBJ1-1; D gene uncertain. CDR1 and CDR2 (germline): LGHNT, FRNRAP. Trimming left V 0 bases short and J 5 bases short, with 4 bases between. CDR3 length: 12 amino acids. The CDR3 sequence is CASGLVGTEAFF. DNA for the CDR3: TGTGCTAGTGGTTTGGTGGGGACTGAAGCTTTCTTT.

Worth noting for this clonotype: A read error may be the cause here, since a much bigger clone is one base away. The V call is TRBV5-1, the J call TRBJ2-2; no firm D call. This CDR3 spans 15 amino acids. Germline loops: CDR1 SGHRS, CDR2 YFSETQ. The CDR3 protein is CASGLTEFRTGELFF. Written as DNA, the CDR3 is TGCGCCAGCGGCTTGACCGAGTTCAGGACCGGGGAGCTGTTTTTT.

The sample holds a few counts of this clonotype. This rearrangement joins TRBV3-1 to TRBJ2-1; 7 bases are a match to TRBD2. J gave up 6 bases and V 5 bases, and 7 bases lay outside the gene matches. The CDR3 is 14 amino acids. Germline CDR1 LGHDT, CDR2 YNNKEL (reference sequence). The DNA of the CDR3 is TGTGCCAGCAGCGGGACTACCGAACGCAATGAGCAGTTCTTC. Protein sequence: CASSGTTERNEQFF.

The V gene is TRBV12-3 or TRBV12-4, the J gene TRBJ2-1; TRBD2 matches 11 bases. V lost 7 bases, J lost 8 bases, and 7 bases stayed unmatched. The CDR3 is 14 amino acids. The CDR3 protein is CASKLAGATDEQFF. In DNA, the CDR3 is TGTGCCAGCAAACTAGCGGGAGCAACGGATGAGCAGTTCTTC.

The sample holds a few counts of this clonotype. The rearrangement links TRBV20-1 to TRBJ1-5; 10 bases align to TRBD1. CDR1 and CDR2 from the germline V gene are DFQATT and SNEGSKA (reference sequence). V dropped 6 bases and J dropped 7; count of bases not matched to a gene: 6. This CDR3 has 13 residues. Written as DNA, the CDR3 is TGCAGTGCCGGGACAGGGGACGGGCAGCCCCAGCATTTT. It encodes CSAGTGDGQPQHF.

As DNA, the CDR3 is TGCAGTGCCAGCCCGGGCGGTGCCTACAATGAGCAGTTCTTC. It yields the protein CSASPGGAYNEQFF. This chain connects TRBV20-1 to TRBJ2-1; D not resolved. Germline V CDR1 and CDR2: DFQATT, SNEGSKA (reference sequence). The CDR3 covers 14 residues. V was pared by 6 bases and J by 2 bases, with 14 bases between.

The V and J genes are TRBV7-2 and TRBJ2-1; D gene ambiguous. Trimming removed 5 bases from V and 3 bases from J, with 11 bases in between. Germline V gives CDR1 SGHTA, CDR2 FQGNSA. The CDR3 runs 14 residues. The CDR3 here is CASSPERIYNEQFF. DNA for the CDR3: TGTGCCAGCAGCCCCGAGAGGATCTACAATGAGCAGTTCTTC. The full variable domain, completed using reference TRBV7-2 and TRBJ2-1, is GAGVSQSPSNKVTEKGKDVELRCDPISGHTALYWYRQSLGQGLEFLIYFQGNSAPDKSGLPSDRFSAERTGGSVSTLTIQRTQQEDSAVYLCASSPERIYNEQFFGPGTRLTVL.

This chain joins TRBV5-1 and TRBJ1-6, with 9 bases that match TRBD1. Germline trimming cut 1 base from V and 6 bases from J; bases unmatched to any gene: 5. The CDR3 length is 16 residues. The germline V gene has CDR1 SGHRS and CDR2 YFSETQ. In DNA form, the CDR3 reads TGCGCCAGCAGCTTGCTACAGGGGGCTTCTAATTCACCCCTCCACTTT. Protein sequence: CASSLLQGASNSPLHF.

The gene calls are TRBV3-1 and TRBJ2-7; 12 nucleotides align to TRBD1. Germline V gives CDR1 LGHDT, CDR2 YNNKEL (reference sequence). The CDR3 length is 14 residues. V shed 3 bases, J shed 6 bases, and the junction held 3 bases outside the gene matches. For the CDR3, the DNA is TGTGCCAGCAGCCAGCCGGGACAGGGGGCCGAGCAGTACTTC. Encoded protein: CASSQPGQGAEQYF.

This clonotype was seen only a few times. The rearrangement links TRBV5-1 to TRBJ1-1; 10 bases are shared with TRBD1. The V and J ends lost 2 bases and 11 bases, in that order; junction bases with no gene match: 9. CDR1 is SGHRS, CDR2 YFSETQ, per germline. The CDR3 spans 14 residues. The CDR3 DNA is TGCGCCAGCAGCTTATCGCGGGACAGGGGTTTTGCTTTCTTT. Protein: CASSLSRDRGFAFF.

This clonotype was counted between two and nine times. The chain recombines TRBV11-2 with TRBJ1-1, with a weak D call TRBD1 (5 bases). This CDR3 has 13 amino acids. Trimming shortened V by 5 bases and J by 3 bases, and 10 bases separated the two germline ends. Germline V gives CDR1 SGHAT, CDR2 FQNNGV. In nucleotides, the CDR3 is TGTGCCAGCAGCGGCAGGGACCACACTGAAGCTTTCTTT. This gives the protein CASSGRDHTEAFF.

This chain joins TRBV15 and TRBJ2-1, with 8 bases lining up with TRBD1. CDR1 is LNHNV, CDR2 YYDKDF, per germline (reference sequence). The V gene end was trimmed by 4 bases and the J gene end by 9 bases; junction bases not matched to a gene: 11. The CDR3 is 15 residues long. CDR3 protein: CATSTPGQVPGEQFF. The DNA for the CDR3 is TGTGCCACCAGCACTCCGGGACAGGTCCCGGGTGAGCAGTTCTTC.